This TCR beta chain was obtained from a study of blood T cells in healthy people across ages. A second roughly 6 to 12 cycle PCR used barcoded and J-beta primers. TCRdb reprocessed the 5' RACE reads with MiXCR, giving one entry per CDR3 protein. The sample holds approximately 820,000 distinct CDR3 sequences, about 42% seen once. Germline V CDR1 and CDR2: SQVTM, ANQGSEA. The CDR3 sequence is 14 residues long. The V gene lost 0 bases and the J gene lost 2 bases, with 11 bases spanning the gap. Those donating, healthy Caucasian individuals from Russia, were aged about 6 to 90. Sample: blood. V is TRBV29-1 and J is TRBJ2-7; a possible D gene is TRBD1 (5 bases). The receptor's source is a man between 60 and 75 years old in good health. CDR3 nucleotides: TGCAGCGTTGAAGATCCCAGGGCTCCCTACGAGCAGTACTTC. Its translation is CSVEDPRAPYEQYF.